The T cell receptor (beta chain) under discussion was sequenced for a study of response to subunit inactivated influenza vaccine. From the RT-PCR reads, TCRdb called clonotypes with MiXCR, one entry per CDR3 protein. The sample holds approximately 500,000 distinct CDR3 sequences, 13% seen once. CDR3 length: 13 amino acids. Germline V gene sequence: CDR1 SQVTM, CDR2 ANQGSEA. Trimming took off 7 bases at V and 6 bases at J, with 16 bases between the two ends. This chain links TRBV29-1 with TRBJ2-1; D is ambiguous. The material was PBMCs from blood, obtained roughly 6 weeks after vaccination. The TCR sequence derives from a man aged 50 or older who received an inactivated influenza vaccine. CDR3: CSAQLARFNEQFF. The CDR3, as DNA: TGCAGCGCTCAGCTTGCCAGGTTCAATGAGCAGTTCTTC.